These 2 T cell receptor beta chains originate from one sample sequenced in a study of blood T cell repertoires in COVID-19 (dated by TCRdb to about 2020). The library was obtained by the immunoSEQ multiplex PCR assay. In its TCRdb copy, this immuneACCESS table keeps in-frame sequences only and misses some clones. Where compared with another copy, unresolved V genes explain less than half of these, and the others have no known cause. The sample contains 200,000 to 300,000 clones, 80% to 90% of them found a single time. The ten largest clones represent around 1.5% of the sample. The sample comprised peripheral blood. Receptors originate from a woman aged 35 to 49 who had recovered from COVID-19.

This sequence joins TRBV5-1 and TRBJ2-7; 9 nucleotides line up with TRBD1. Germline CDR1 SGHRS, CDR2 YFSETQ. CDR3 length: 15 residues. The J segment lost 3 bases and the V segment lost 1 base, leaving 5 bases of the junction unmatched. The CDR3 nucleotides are TGCGCCAGCAGCTTGTATCGGGGACAGGGCTACGAGCAGTACTTC. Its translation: CASSLYRGQGYEQYF.

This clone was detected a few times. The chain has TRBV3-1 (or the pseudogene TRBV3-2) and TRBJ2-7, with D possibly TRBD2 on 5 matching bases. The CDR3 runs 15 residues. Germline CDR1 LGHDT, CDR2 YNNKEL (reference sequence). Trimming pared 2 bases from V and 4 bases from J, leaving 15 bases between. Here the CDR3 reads CASSQSWRAIYEQYF. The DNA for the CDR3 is TGTGCCAGCAGCCAATCCTGGCGGGCCATATACGAGCAGTACTTC.